This T cell receptor (beta chain) was recovered during a study of graft-versus-host responses after intestinal transplantation. Across the study: Recipients received multivisceral, liver-intestinal, or isolated intestinal transplants.

V was pared by 4 bases and J by 4 bases, with 13 bases between. Per germline, CDR1 SGHAT and CDR2 FQNNGV. The CDR3 loop spans 14 amino acids. Study conclusions and caveats: GvH clones detected in recipient marrow included some appearing first in ileum or blood.

To note about this clone: Its antigen is undetermined.

TCRdb's copy holds only in-frame clones and misses some; the assay was immunoSEQ multiplex PCR. The sample consists of under 150,000 clones, around 93% of them appearing once. This specimen consisted of unstimulated CD4+ T cells sorted from spleen or lymph node cells, obtained before intestinal transplant. The TCR originated in a human donor who received an intestinal transplant. The V and J genes are TRBV11-2 and TRBJ1-2, with D possibly TRBD1 on 5 matching bases. DNA for the CDR3: TGTGCCAGCAGCTCAGCGGGGGGTCCCTATGGCTACACCTTC. As protein: CASSSAGGPYGYTF.